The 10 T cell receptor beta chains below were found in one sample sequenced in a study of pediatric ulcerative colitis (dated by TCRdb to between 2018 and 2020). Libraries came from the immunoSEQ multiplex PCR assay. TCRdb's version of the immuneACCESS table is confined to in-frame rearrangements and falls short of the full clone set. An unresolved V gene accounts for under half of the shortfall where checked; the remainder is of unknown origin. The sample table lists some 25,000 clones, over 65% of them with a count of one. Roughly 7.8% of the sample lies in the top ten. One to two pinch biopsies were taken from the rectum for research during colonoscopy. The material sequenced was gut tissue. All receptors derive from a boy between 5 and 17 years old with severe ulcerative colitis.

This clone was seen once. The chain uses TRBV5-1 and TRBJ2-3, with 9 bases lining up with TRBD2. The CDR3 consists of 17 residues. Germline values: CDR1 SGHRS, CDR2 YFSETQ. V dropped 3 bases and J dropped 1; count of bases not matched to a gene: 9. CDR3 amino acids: CASSSELAGAGTDTQYF. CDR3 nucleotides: TGCGCCAGCAGCTCGGAATTAGCGGGAGCCGGCACAGATACGCAGTATTTT. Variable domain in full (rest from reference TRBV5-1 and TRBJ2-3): KAGVTQTPRYLIKTRGQQVTLSCSPISGHRSVSWYQQTPGQGLQFLFEYFSETQRNKGNFPGRFSGRQFSNSRSEMNVSTLELGDSALYLCASSSELAGAGTDTQYFGPGTRLTVL.

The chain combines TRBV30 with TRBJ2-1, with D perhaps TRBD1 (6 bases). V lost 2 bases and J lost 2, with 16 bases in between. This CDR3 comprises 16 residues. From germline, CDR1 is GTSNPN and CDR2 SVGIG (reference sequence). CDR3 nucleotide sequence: TGTGCCTGGAGTCCCGCCCGGACAGAGACCTACAATGAGCAGTTCTTC. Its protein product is CAWSPARTETYNEQFF. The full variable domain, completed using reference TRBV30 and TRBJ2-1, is SQTIHQWPATLVQPVGSPLSLECTVEGTSNPNLYWYRQAAGRGLQLLFYSVGIGQISSEVPQNLSASRPQDRQFILSSKKLLLSDSGFYLCAWSPARTETYNEQFFGPGTRLTVL.

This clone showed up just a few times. CDR3 sequence reads: CASSPRDLGGETQYF. The CDR3 DNA follows: TGTGCCAGTAGTCCCCGGGACCTCGGTGGCGAGACCCAGTACTTC. The gene calls are TRBV19 and TRBJ2-5; either TRBD1 or TRBD2 may fit D (5 bases each). The germline gives CDR1 LNHDA, CDR2 SQIVND (reference sequence). Deletions cut 5 bases from V and 5 bases from J, with 18 bases between. The CDR3 runs to 15 residues. Full variable domain (outside the CDR3, taken from reference TRBV19 and TRBJ2-5): DGGITQSPKYLFRKEGQNVTLSCEQNLNHDAMYWYRQDPGQGLRLIYYSQIVNDFQKGDIAEGYSVSREKKESFPLTVTSAQKNPTAFYLCASSPRDLGGETQYFGPGTRLLVL.

For the CDR3, the DNA is TGTGCCAGCAGCTTAGTGGGGGGGGCAGATACGCAGTATTTT. It translates to CASSLVGGADTQYF. V usage is TRBV11-2 and J usage is TRBJ2-3; 7 nucleotides line up with TRBD2. J lost 4 bases, V lost 1 base, and 2 bases had no gene match. This CDR3 has 14 residues. In germline, CDR1 is SGHAT, CDR2 FQNNGV.

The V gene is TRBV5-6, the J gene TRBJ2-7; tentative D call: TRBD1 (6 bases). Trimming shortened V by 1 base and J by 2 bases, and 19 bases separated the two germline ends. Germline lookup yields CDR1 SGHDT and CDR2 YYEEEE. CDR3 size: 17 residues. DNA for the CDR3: TGTGCCAGCAGCTTGATAGGACAGAAAGAATTTACCTACGAGCAGTACTTC. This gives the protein CASSLIGQKEFTYEQYF.

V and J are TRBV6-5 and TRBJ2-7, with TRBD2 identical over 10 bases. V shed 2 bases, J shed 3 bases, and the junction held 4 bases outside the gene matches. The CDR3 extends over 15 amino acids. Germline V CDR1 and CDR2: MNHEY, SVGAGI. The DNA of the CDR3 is TGTGCCAGCAGTTACACTAGCGGGGACCTCTACGAGCAGTACTTC. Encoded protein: CASSYTSGDLYEQYF.

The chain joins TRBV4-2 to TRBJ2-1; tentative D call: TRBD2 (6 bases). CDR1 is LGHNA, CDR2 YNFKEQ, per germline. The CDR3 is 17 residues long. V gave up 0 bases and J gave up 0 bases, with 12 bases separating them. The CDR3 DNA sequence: TGTGCCAGCAGCCAAGATTGGGCGGGAAACTCCTACAATGAGCAGTTCTTC. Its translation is CASSQDWAGNSYNEQFF.

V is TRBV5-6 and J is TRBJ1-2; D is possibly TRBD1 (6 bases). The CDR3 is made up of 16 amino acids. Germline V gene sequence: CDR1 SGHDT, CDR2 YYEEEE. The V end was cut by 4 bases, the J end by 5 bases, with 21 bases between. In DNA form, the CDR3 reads TGTGCCAGCAGCCTGGGGACAACCGAAAGGACTTATGGCTACACCTTC. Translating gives CASSLGTTERTYGYTF.

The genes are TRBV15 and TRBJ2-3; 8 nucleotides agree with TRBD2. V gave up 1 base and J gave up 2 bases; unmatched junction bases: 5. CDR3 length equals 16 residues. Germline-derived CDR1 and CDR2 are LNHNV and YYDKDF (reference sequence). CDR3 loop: CATSRGLAGLTDTQYF. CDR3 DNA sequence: TGTGCCACCAGCAGAGGTCTAGCGGGCCTCACAGATACGCAGTATTTT.

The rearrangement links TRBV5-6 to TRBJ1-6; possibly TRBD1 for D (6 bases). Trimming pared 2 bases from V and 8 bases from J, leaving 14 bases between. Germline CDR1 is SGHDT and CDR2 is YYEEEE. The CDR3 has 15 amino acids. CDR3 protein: CASSFYSHRDSPLHF. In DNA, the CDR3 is TGTGCCAGCAGCTTCTACAGTCACAGGGATTCACCCCTCCACTTT.